This T cell receptor (beta chain) was captured in a study of blood T cell repertoires in COVID-19. Method: immunoSEQ multiplex PCR; TCRdb's copy keeps in-frame clones and lacks some. Of some 220,000 clones listed, almost 85% were seen once; the top ten hold 4.5% to 6%. Trimming took off 4 bases at V and 5 bases at J, with 6 bases between the two ends. The CDR3 runs 12 residues. Germline CDR1 SGHRS, CDR2 YFSETQ. The sequenced material came from peripheral blood. The chain couples TRBV5-1 to TRBJ2-2; unclear D gene. The receptor was derived from a man in his fifties with COVID-19, enrolled during active disease. The CDR3 nucleotides read TGCGCCAGCAGCATAAATACCGGGGAGCTGTTTTTT. Encoded protein: CASSINTGELFF.